Below, one T cell receptor beta chain is given with its context. The entry originates in a study of blood T cell repertoires in COVID-19. For the study at large: The samples span acute and convalescent COVID-19 from the United States, Italy and Spain. Sample material is recorded as cDNA or gDNA derived from T cells, B-cell-depleted T cells, or PBMCs.

The CDR3 spans 15 residues. The germline V gene encodes CDR1 SGHVS and CDR2 FQNEAQ. V trimming: 6 bases; J trimming: 9 bases; junction bases outside the gene matches: 8. In the study's own analysis: Estimation of nucleated cell counts relied on the amplification of reference gene primers. Sequenced by immunoSEQ multiplex PCR; TCRdb stores in-frame clones only, minus some. D and trimming come from the DNA, and the V and J calls and clone size come from that table. This table has approximately 250,000 clones, 85% to 90% appearing once. The chain links TRBV7-8 to TRBJ2-1; 13 nucleotides agree with TRBD2. The sequence was collected from a woman in her sixties or seventies with COVID-19, enrolled during active disease. Input material: peripheral blood. Written as DNA, the CDR3 is TGTGCCAGCAGTTCCGGACTAGCGGGAGAGGGTGAGCAGTTCTTC. The encoded protein is CASSSGLAGEGEQFF.